Listed below are T cell receptor beta chains from one sample, sequenced in a study of chemoradiotherapy in HPV16-positive cancers. The repertoire was sequenced with immunoSEQ multiplex PCR; TCRdb's copy has only in-frame clones and lacks some. The table lists approximately 2,000 clones, roughly nine tenths of them singletons. This specimen was tumor tissue, taken from a patient who underwent chemoradiotherapy. The receptors here all came from a human donor with HPV-associated anogenital cancer. Each CDR3 is given with its conserved first and last residue. D genes are given only for firm matches. Size is omitted from some rows. Given values are once, few, many or a class for expanded clones.

d_call clone_size cdr3_length j_call v_call cdr3_nt cdr3_aa
. . 14 TRBJ1-1 TRBV30 TGTGCCTGGAGCCTCGGGGACATGAACACTGAAGCTTTCTTT CAWSLGDMNTEAFF
TRBD2 . 14 TRBJ2-3 TRBV4-1 TGCGCCAGCAGACGGACTAGCGGCACAGATACGCAGTATTTT CASRRTSGTDTQYF
. once 12 TRBJ1-5 TRBV6-6 TGTGCCAGCAGTCACGACAGAGAAGCCCAGCATTTT CASSHDREAQHF
. . 10 TRBJ1-2 TRBV30 TGTGCCTGGAGTGGTCAGTCTAATACCTTC CAWSGQSNTF
. . 17 TRBJ1-3 TRBV11-3 TGTGCCAGCAGCGCTGGCCCCGCTGTAACCTCTGGAAACACCATATATTTT CASSAGPAVTSGNTIYF
TRBD1 . 16 TRBJ2-7 TRBV5-4 TGTGCCAGCAGCCGACTAGGACAGGGGGGGGACTACGAGCAGTACTTC CASSRLGQGGDYEQYF
. . 13 TRBJ1-6 TRBV2 TGTGCCAGCAGTGATTTAAGAAGCTCACCCCTCCACTTT CASSDLRSSPLHF
. . 16 TRBJ1-2 TRBV9 TGTGCCAGCAGCGTAGACATCGTTGGGGAACAAGGAGGCTACACCTTC CASSVDIVGEQGGYTF
TRBD1 few 14 TRBJ1-6 TRBV27 TGTGCCAGCAGTCCCCGACAGGGGGTAACACCCCTCCACTTT CASSPRQGVTPLHF
TRBD1 . 14 TRBJ1-3 TRBV29-1 TGCAGCGTTGAAACAGGGGGGTCTGGAAACACCATATATTTT CSVETGGSGNTIYF
. . 15 TRBJ2-1 TRBV2 TGTGCCAGCAGTGTCTGGCTTCTCGGTGGGAATGAGCAGTTCTTC CASSVWLLGGNEQFF
TRBD1 . 15 TRBJ2-2 TRBV7-7 TGTGCTAGCAGCTTAGACAGGGGCAACACCGGGGAGCTGTTTTTT CASSLDRGNTGELFF
TRBD1 . 14 TRBJ1-5 TRBV19 TGTGCCAGTAGGAGACAGGGGGGGAATCAGCCCCAGCATTTT CASRRQGGNQPQHF
. . 15 TRBJ1-5 TRBV4-3 TGCGCCAGCAGCCAAGATTTCGCCTTTGATCAGCCCCAGCATTTT CASSQDFAFDQPQHF
. . 13 TRBJ2-1 TRBV7-9 TGTGCCAGCAGCTTCCAGAACTACAATGAGCAGTTCTTC CASSFQNYNEQFF
. . 15 TRBJ1-3 TRBV5-4 TGTGCCAGCAGCTTATTCGGGGGAACAAGAAACACCATATATTTT CASSLFGGTRNTIYF
. . 14 TRBJ2-7 TRBV7-2 TGTGCCAGCAGCTTTGGTGGGCCCTCCTACGAGCAGTACTTC CASSFGGPSYEQYF
. . 15 TRBJ2-7 TRBV5-5 TGTGCCAGCAGATTGGGCCGGGACGGTGTCGGCGGGCAGTACTTC CASRLGRDGVGGQYF
. . 16 TRBJ1-6 TRBV9 TGTGCCAGCAGCGTAGGGCTCAGCTCCTATAATTCACCCCTCCACTTT CASSVGLSSYNSPLHF
. few 15 TRBJ2-1 TRBV4-3 TGCGCCAGCAGCCGTCAGGATCCCTCCTACAATGAGCAGTTCTTC CASSRQDPSYNEQFF
TRBD2 . 16 TRBJ2-2 TRBV28 TGTGCCAGCAGATTCCCAGAGCGGGGCTACACCGGGGAGCTGTTTTTT CASRFPERGYTGELFF
TRBD1 . 14 TRBJ1-1 TRBV5-1 TGCGCCAGCAGCGCCTGGGACAGGTTGACTGAAGCTTTCTTT CASSAWDRLTEAFF
. . 15 TRBJ1-1 TRBV6-1 TGTGCCAGCAGTGAAGGAATTCCGGGACAAACTGAAGCTTTCTTT CASSEGIPGQTEAFF
. . 15 TRBJ2-3 TRBV5-1 TGCGCCAGCAGCTTGATGCGAGGTGACGAGAATACGCAGTATTTT CASSLMRGDENTQYF
TRBD1 . 14 TRBJ1-1 TRBV6-1 TGTGCCAGCGACAGGGGGCGGCAGAACACTGAAGCTTTCTTT CASDRGRQNTEAFF
TRBD1 . 13 TRBJ2-7 TRBV6-1 TGTGCCAGCGAAGACAGGGGGACCTACGAGCAGTACTTC CASEDRGTYEQYF